Listed here are 29 T cell receptor beta chains from one sample, sequenced in a study of human T cells and chemical hapten exposure. Time point of the sample: patch test 1, 2 weeks after DPC sensitization. The treatment denotes: therapeutic diphenylcyclopropenone sensitization with weekly scalp DPC. TCRdb re-analysed the RACE reads in MiXCR, keeping a single row per CDR3 protein. The repertoire has roughly 360,000 distinct CDR3 sequences, nearly 5% of them found once; the top ten carry roughly 2.4%. Specimen: whole blood, collected in connection with sensitization to the hapten diphenylcyclopropenone (DPC). All receptors derive from a woman aged 50 to 65 with alopecia areata. Some clones in this sample may be carry-over from other donors' samples.

The chain is built from TRBV11-2 and TRBJ1-1; 7 bases align to TRBD1. The V segment lost 2 bases and the J segment 10 bases; nucleotides outside the gene matches: 10. Germline V gene lookup returns CDR1 SGHAT and CDR2 FQNNGV. CDR3 length: 14 amino acids. CDR3 loop: CASSLLGQVLRAFF. In DNA, the CDR3 is TGTGCCAGCAGCTTACTCGGACAGGTCCTGCGAGCTTTCTTT.

This clonotype was found many times. The chain links TRBV12-3 or TRBV12-4 to TRBJ2-1; the match to TRBD2 covers 11 bases. The V and J ends lost 2 bases and 5 bases, in that order; junction bases with no gene match: 8. The CDR3 extends over 17 amino acids. The CDR3 DNA sequence: TGTGCCAGCAGTTTATATGTGACTAGCGGGACCCACAATGAGCAGTTCTTC. Translated, it gives CASSLYVTSGTHNEQFF.

The chain couples TRBV20-1 to TRBJ1-5; D not certain. The germline V and J ends were trimmed by 6 bases and 3 bases, with 15 bases remaining between them. CDR1 DFQATT and CDR2 SNEGSKA come from the germline V gene (reference sequence). CDR3 size: 14 residues. The CDR3 sequence is CSAKRVMVNQPQHF. The CDR3 DNA reads TGCAGTGCGAAGCGGGTTATGGTCAATCAGCCCCAGCATTTT.

This clonotype occurred a few times. This chain links TRBV4-3 with TRBJ2-5, with 10 bases that match TRBD2. CDR1 LGHNA and CDR2 YSLEER come from the germline V gene. The length of the CDR3 is 15 residues. The ends lost 4 bases at V and 5 bases at J; junction bases unmatched: 7. The CDR3 bases are TGCGCCAGCAGCCGCTCACTAGCGGGGATGGAGACCCAGTACTTC. Its protein is CASSRSLAGMETQYF.

This clonotype appeared many times. The rearrangement links TRBV7-9 to TRBJ1-5, with 7 nucleotides matching TRBD1. The trim removed 3 bases at V and 4 bases at J, leaving 6 bases unmatched. CDR3 length: 15 residues. Germline V gives CDR1 SEHNR, CDR2 FQNEAQ (reference sequence). CDR3 region: CASSFGTEPNQPQHF. DNA of the CDR3: TGTGCCAGCAGCTTTGGGACAGAACCTAATCAGCCCCAGCATTTT.

The V gene is TRBV2, the J gene TRBJ1-2, with 8 bases fitting TRBD1. V trimming: 8 bases; J trimming: 7 bases; junction bases outside the gene matches: 12. Germline lookup yields CDR1 SNHLY and CDR2 FYNNEI. The CDR3 sequence is 14 residues long. The CDR3 here is CASARTGLSGGYTF. The DNA for the CDR3 is TGTGCCAGCGCAAGGACAGGGCTCTCCGGTGGCTACACCTTC.

This clonotype occurred many times. The chain joins TRBV7-2 to TRBJ2-3; D unclear. Looked up from germline, CDR1 is SGHTA and CDR2 is FQGNSA. V lost 3 bases and J lost 4, with 8 bases in between. The CDR3 sequence is 13 residues long. In DNA, the CDR3 is TGTGCCAGCAGCTTTTATCGGGCAGATACGCAGTATTTT. This encodes CASSFYRADTQYF.

This clonotype was seen at least ten times. The chain combines TRBV6-5 with TRBJ1-2; D possibly corresponds to TRBD1 (5 bases). Germline values: CDR1 MNHEY, CDR2 SVGAGI. V shed 7 bases and J shed 1 base, with 10 bases lying between them. This CDR3 has 13 amino acids. For the CDR3, the DNA is TGTGCCAGCAAAAGGGGTGATAACTATGGCTACACCTTC. This translates into CASKRGDNYGYTF.

Only a few counts were recorded for this clonotype. The CDR3 is CASSQAPGRTSTDTQYF. The CDR3 DNA reads TGTGCCAGCAGCCAAGCCCCTGGAAGGACTAGCACAGATACGCAGTATTTT. This chain connects TRBV3-1 to TRBJ2-3; tentative D call: TRBD2 (5 bases). The germline V gene encodes CDR1 LGHDT and CDR2 YNNKEL (reference sequence). V was clipped by 1 base and J by 0 bases, with 14 bases between them. The CDR3 covers 17 residues.

Ten or more counts support this clonotype. This sequence joins TRBV5-1 and TRBJ1-1, with D unclear. The V and J ends lost 5 bases and 0 bases respectively, with 8 bases between them. Germline V CDR1 and CDR2: SGHRS, YFSETQ. The CDR3 sequence is 13 residues long. The CDR3 spells CASRSSVNTEAFF. The CDR3 DNA reads TGCGCCAGCAGGTCGTCAGTGAACACTGAAGCTTTCTTT.

This clonotype came up many times. CDR3 sequence: CSARTSGTQFF. CDR3 coding DNA: TGCAGTGCCAGAACTAGCGGCACGCAGTTCTTC. This chain joins TRBV20-1 and TRBJ2-1, with TRBD2 identical over 8 bases. The ends lost 6 bases at V and 12 bases at J; junction bases unmatched: 7. From germline, CDR1 is DFQATT and CDR2 SNEGSKA (reference sequence). CDR3 length: 11 residues.

This chain uses TRBV18 with TRBJ1-2; 9 bases are a match to TRBD1. This CDR3 comprises 15 residues. Germline V gene lookup returns CDR1 KGHSH and CDR2 LQKENI. Losses at the gene ends were 4 bases for V and 8 bases for J; bases not matched to a gene: 11. The chain's CDR3 is CASSLRTGENYGYTF. In DNA form, the CDR3 reads TGTGCCAGCTCACTCCGGACAGGGGAAAATTACGGCTACACCTTC.

The chain employs TRBV24-1 and TRBJ2-1; either TRBD1 or TRBD2 may supply D (5 bases each). CDR1 is KGHDR and CDR2 is SFDVKD in the germline V gene. V lost 4 bases and J 3 bases, leaving 15 bases between the germline ends. This CDR3 spans 16 amino acids. This chain's CDR3 is CATSDRTEGYYNEQFF. CDR3 DNA sequence: TGTGCCACCAGTGACCGTACCGAGGGGTACTACAATGAGCAGTTCTTC.

This clonotype came up many times. The chain combines TRBV6-5 with TRBJ2-1; D remains ambiguous. This CDR3 contains 16 residues. V shed 6 bases and J shed 0 bases, with 15 bases lying between them. Germline V gives CDR1 MNHEY, CDR2 SVGAGI. CDR3 protein: CASSPDLSYSYNEQFF. The DNA for the CDR3 is TGTGCCAGCAGCCCCGACTTATCGTACTCCTACAATGAGCAGTTCTTC.

This clonotype appeared many times. The V call is TRBV7-2, the J call TRBJ2-7, with a tentative D call TRBD1 (5 bases). CDR1 is SGHTA and CDR2 is FQGNSA in the germline V gene. CDR3 length: 15 amino acids. Trimming pared 1 base from V and 0 bases from J, leaving 10 bases between. The CDR3 DNA follows: TGTGCCAGCAGCTTAGATACAGGTAGCTCCTACGAGCAGTACTTC. Amino acid sequence: CASSLDTGSSYEQYF. Using reference TRBV7-2 and TRBJ2-7 for the parts outside the CDR3, the full variable domain is GAGVSQSPSNKVTEKGKDVELRCDPISGHTALYWYRQSLGQGLEFLIYFQGNSAPDKSGLPSDRFSAERTGGSVSTLTIQRTQQEDSAVYLCASSLDTGSSYEQYFGPGTRLTVT.

This clonotype has just a few counts. The chain recombines TRBV29-1 with TRBJ2-3, with 11 positions matching TRBD2. The CDR3 runs to 14 residues. V lost 5 bases to trimming and J lost 6 bases; unmatched junction nucleotides: 7. In germline, CDR1 is SQVTM, CDR2 ANQGSEA. This chain's CDR3 is CSVRISGRADTQYF. In DNA form, the CDR3 reads TGCAGCGTTCGAATTAGCGGGAGGGCGGATACGCAGTATTTT.

This clonotype appeared a few times. The chain couples TRBV12-3 or TRBV12-4 to TRBJ2-3; the match to TRBD2 covers 13 bases. Trimming took 6 bases from V and 3 from J; bases not matched to a gene: 6. This CDR3 region has 16 residues. The CDR3 coding sequence is TGTGCCAGCAGCCGGACTAGCGGGGGTACTACAGATACGCAGTATTTT. It codes for CASSRTSGGTTDTQYF.

This clonotype was observed many times. This CDR3 is CSVDGISGVADYNEQFF. The CDR3 DNA sequence: TGCAGCGTTGACGGGATTAGCGGGGTAGCGGACTACAATGAGCAGTTCTTC. The chain is built from TRBV29-1 and TRBJ2-1; 8 positions match TRBD2. Trimming removed 3 bases from V and 3 bases from J; junction bases left unmatched: 13. Looked up from germline, CDR1 is SQVTM and CDR2 is ANQGSEA. The CDR3 is 17 amino acids.

J is TRBJ1-1 and V is TRBV12-3 or TRBV12-4; the D is unclear. This CDR3 contains 12 residues. Trimming pared 0 bases from V and 9 bases from J, leaving 8 bases between. CDR3 loop: CASSLAVGKAFF. CDR3 nucleotide sequence: TGTGCCAGCAGTTTAGCGGTCGGAAAAGCTTTCTTT.

This clonotype was seen many times. The rearrangement links TRBV6-1 to TRBJ1-5; TRBD1 is a possible D gene (6 bases). The CDR3 has 14 residues. V was pared by 1 base and J by 7 bases, with 11 bases between. Germline CDR1 and CDR2: MNHNS and SASEGT. This CDR3 is CASSEGRGGQPQHF. CDR3 nucleotides: TGTGCCAGCAGTGAAGGAAGGGGGGGCCAGCCCCAGCATTTT.

In its sample, this clonotype was seen many times. The chain is built from TRBV5-1 and TRBJ1-2; tentatively, D is TRBD1 (6 bases). V was cut by 7 bases and J by 6 bases, with 22 bases left in between. This CDR3 is built from 15 residues. The germline V gene encodes CDR1 SGHRS and CDR2 YFSETQ. The CDR3 region has the DNA TGCGCCAGCGCCTCCTCGGGGGGCGCCGTGGATGGCTACACCTTC. Residues: CASASSGGAVDGYTF.

The chain links TRBV29-1 to TRBJ2-7, with 10 positions matching TRBD2. Germline trimming cut 6 bases from V and 2 bases from J; bases unmatched to any gene: 4. The CDR3 spans 13 residues. Per germline, CDR1 SQVTM and CDR2 ANQGSEA. CDR3 protein: CSVYSGRTYEQYF. Written as DNA, the CDR3 is TGCAGCGTCTATAGCGGGAGGACCTACGAGCAGTACTTC.

The sample holds many counts of this clonotype. V gene TRBV5-1 combines with J gene TRBJ1-1, with D unclear. Germline lookup yields CDR1 SGHRS and CDR2 YFSETQ. The CDR3 spans 15 residues. Trimming removed 0 bases from V and 0 bases from J, with 9 bases in between. CDR3 nucleotides: TGCGCCAGCAGCTTGGGGTCTACACTGAACACTGAAGCTTTCTTT. It specifies CASSLGSTLNTEAFF.

This clonotype was seen repeatedly, ten times or more. V and J are TRBV4-3 and TRBJ2-7, with 11 bases matching TRBD2. CDR3 length equals 15 residues. Germline CDR1 LGHNA, CDR2 YSLEER. The trim removed 1 base at V and 1 base at J, leaving 0 bases unmatched. The CDR3, as DNA: TGCGCCAGCAGCCAAGGACTAGCGGGATCCTACGAGCAGTACTTC. Amino acids: CASSQGLAGSYEQYF.

This clonotype was seen more than once but under ten times. The chain joins TRBV4-3 to TRBJ2-1, with D tentatively TRBD1 or TRBD2 (5 bases each). Trimming pared 0 bases from V and 0 bases from J, leaving 12 bases between. The length of the CDR3 is 17 residues. Germline V CDR1 and CDR2: LGHNA, YSLEER. The CDR3 region has the DNA TGCGCCAGCAGCCAAGAGGTGGGACGACTCTCCTACAATGAGCAGTTCTTC. Its protein is CASSQEVGRLSYNEQFF.

The V gene is TRBV11-2, the J gene TRBJ1-1, with D unresolved. This CDR3 comprises 15 residues. V gave up 2 bases and J gave up 4 bases, with 14 bases separating them. Germline V gene lookup returns CDR1 SGHAT and CDR2 FQNNGV. CDR3 coding DNA: TGTGCCAGCAGCTTACAGGCTCCGGCGGGCACTGAAGCTTTCTTT. It yields the protein CASSLQAPAGTEAFF.

In the case of this clonotype: The conserved phenylalanine or tryptophan normally closing the CDR3 is absent here, so this likely arose from a read error. V and J are TRBV24-1 and TRBJ2-3; D is undetermined. Germline CDR1 KGHDR, CDR2 SFDVKD. The CDR3 has 18 amino acids. Trimming cost V 4 bases and J 0 bases, with 19 bases left between them. In DNA, the CDR3 is TGTGCCACCAGTGACCCTGGATTTTCGTTTGGCAGCACAGATACGCAGTATTCT. Protein sequence: CATSDPGFSFGSTDTQYS.

The chain has TRBV10-2 and TRBJ2-2; D not certain. Trimming removed 0 bases at V and 4 bases at J, with 9 bases between. Looked up from germline, CDR1 is WSHSY and CDR2 is SAAADI. This CDR3 has 15 amino acids. In nucleotides, the CDR3 is TGCGCCAGCAGTGAGTCGATATCCATCACCGGGGAGCTGTTTTTT. It is translated as CASSESISITGELFF.

This clonotype was picked up many times. The rearrangement joins TRBV3-1 to TRBJ2-7, with 8 bases matching TRBD1. The CDR3 length is 15 residues. J was trimmed by 7 bases and V by 1 base; bases with no gene match: 9. The V gene's germline CDR1 is LGHDT and CDR2 YNNKEL (reference sequence). CDR3 coding DNA: TGTGCCAGCAGCCAAGTGGGCAGGGGGCGAGAGGAGCAGTACTTC. It yields the protein CASSQVGRGREEQYF.